Sequencing of this T cell receptor (beta chain) was carried out in a study of T cell responses to AZD1222 COVID-19 vaccine. Repertoires were generated with immunoSEQ multiplex PCR, while TCRdb's copy carries only in-frame clones and drops some. The sample contains about 110,000 clones, around 90% of which appear only once. The CDR3 consists of 16 residues. CDR1 SNHLY and CDR2 FYNNEI come from the germline V gene. V lost 4 bases to trimming and J lost 8 bases; unmatched junction nucleotides: 7. As concerns this clone: Antigen: not known.

Notes on the study in general: Baseline testing showed seropositivity in only six or seven AZD1222 recipients. Increases in Spike-specific TCR breadth and depth were seen after two AZD1222 doses. Donors were largely white British and mainly female; clonal diversity was possibly underestimated.

This clonotype was sampled from an adult in good health. This sample comprised peripheral blood, obtained on day 0 of MenACWY control vaccination. V and J are TRBV2 and TRBJ2-2; 13 bases are shared with TRBD2. DNA for the CDR3: TGTGCCAGCAGTGGAATCCGGACTAGCGGGGGAGGGGAGCTGTTTTTT. This encodes CASSGIRTSGGGELFF.